This is a list of T cell receptor beta chains from one sample in a study of metastatic and nonmetastatic thyroid tumors. TCRdb reassembled clones from the PCR reads with MiXCR. The sample lists about 46,000 clones, about 22% seen once, with 3.4% in the top ten. The sample taken for sequencing was blood. These receptors were taken from a male donor with papillary thyroid cancer or a benign thyroid nodule (not recorded which). Some clones in this sample may be carry-over from other donors' samples. Each CDR3 is given with its conserved first and last residue. The order of the fields is J gene, CDR3 length, V gene, clone size, D gene, CDR3 protein, CDR3 DNA. A D gene is named only where the DNA matches it firmly. Size tells how often a clone was seen (once, few, many) or the class of an expanded clone, and some rows leave it out.

j_gene: TRBJ2-1; len: 13; v_gene: TRBV20-1; abundance: many; d_gene: TRBD2; CDR3aa: CSARGREDNEQFF; CDR3nt: TGCAGTGCCAGAGGGCGGGAGGACAATGAGCAGTTCTTC
j_gene: TRBJ2-1; len: 12; v_gene: TRBV7-9; abundance: once; d_gene: TRBD2; CDR3aa: CASSLSSGRKFF; CDR3nt: TGTGCCAGCAGCTTATCTAGCGGGAGGAAGTTCTTC
j_gene: TRBJ1-4; len: 15; v_gene: TRBV7-9; abundance: .; d_gene: TRBD1; CDR3aa: CASSLIGTANEKLFF; CDR3nt: TGTGCCAGCAGCTTAATCGGGACAGCGAATGAAAAACTGTTTTTT
j_gene: TRBJ2-3; len: 13; v_gene: TRBV28; abundance: .; d_gene: .; CDR3aa: CASRVPGTDTQYF; CDR3nt: TGTGCCAGCAGGGTCCCGGGCACAGATACGCAGTATTTT
j_gene: TRBJ1-3; len: 19; v_gene: TRBV9; abundance: .; d_gene: TRBD1; CDR3aa: CASSVGPGQGRGAGNTIYF; CDR3nt: TGTGCCAGCAGCGTAGGCCCGGGACAGGGAAGAGGGGCTGGAAACACCATATATTTT
j_gene: TRBJ2-2; len: 15; v_gene: TRBV5-1; abundance: .; d_gene: .; CDR3aa: CASSLGGLDTGELFF; CDR3nt: TGCGCCAGCAGCTTGGGTGGGCTCGACACCGGGGAGCTGTTTTTT
j_gene: TRBJ1-6; len: 14; v_gene: TRBV27; abundance: .; d_gene: .; CDR3aa: CASSYYRINSPLHF; CDR3nt: TGTGCCAGCAGTTATTACAGGATTAATTCACCCCTCCACTTT
j_gene: TRBJ2-3; len: 15; v_gene: TRBV19; abundance: .; d_gene: TRBD2; CDR3aa: CASSVSGRAGDTQYF; CDR3nt: TGTGCCAGTAGTGTTAGCGGGAGGGCGGGAGATACGCAGTATTTT
j_gene: TRBJ1-4; len: 15; v_gene: TRBV27; abundance: many; d_gene: .; CDR3aa: CASSLWGGANEKLFF; CDR3nt: TGTGCCAGCAGTTTATGGGGGGGGGCTAATGAAAAACTGTTTTTT
j_gene: TRBJ1-1; len: 14; v_gene: TRBV2; abundance: many; d_gene: .; CDR3aa: CASSVGGGNTEAFF; CDR3nt: TGTGCCAGCAGTGTAGGGGGGGGGAACACTGAAGCTTTCTTT
j_gene: TRBJ2-7; len: 13; v_gene: TRBV19; abundance: many; d_gene: .; CDR3aa: CASSIDPGYEQYF; CDR3nt: TGTGCCAGTAGTATAGATCCCGGCTACGAGCAGTACTTC
j_gene: TRBJ1-1; len: 14; v_gene: TRBV29-1; abundance: few; d_gene: .; CDR3aa: CSVGSGGGDTEAFF; CDR3nt: TGCAGCGTTGGTTCTGGGGGGGGCGACACTGAAGCTTTCTTT
j_gene: TRBJ2-7; len: 12; v_gene: TRBV28; abundance: few; d_gene: .; CDR3aa: CASSPPNYEQYF; CDR3nt: TGTGCCAGCAGCCCCCCCAATTACGAGCAGTACTTC
j_gene: TRBJ1-5; len: 14; v_gene: TRBV2; abundance: .; d_gene: .; CDR3aa: CASRSRGGNQPQHF; CDR3nt: TGTGCCAGCAGAAGCAGGGGTGGCAATCAGCCCCAGCATTTT
j_gene: TRBJ1-2; len: 14; v_gene: TRBV30; abundance: medium-sized; d_gene: TRBD1; CDR3aa: CAWYHDREGDGYTF; CDR3nt: TGTGCCTGGTACCATGACAGGGAAGGGGATGGCTACACCTTC
j_gene: TRBJ2-1; len: 15; v_gene: TRBV3-1; abundance: .; d_gene: .; CDR3aa: CASSQEMVRGNEQFF; CDR3nt: TGTGCCAGCAGCCAAGAAATGGTCAGGGGAAACGAGCAGTTCTTC
j_gene: TRBJ2-6; len: 16; v_gene: TRBV11-2; abundance: .; d_gene: TRBD1; CDR3aa: CASSHLDRAEANVLTF; CDR3nt: TGTGCCAGCAGCCACCTGGACAGGGCCGAGGCCAACGTCCTGACTTTC
j_gene: TRBJ1-1; len: 13; v_gene: TRBV2; abundance: many; d_gene: .; CDR3aa: CASSGGQNTEAFF; CDR3nt: TGTGCCAGCAGTGGGGGGCAGAACACTGAAGCTTTCTTT
j_gene: TRBJ2-3; len: 16; v_gene: TRBV24-1; abundance: few; d_gene: TRBD2; CDR3aa: CATSESSGSSTDTQYF; CDR3nt: TGTGCCACCAGTGAATCTAGCGGGAGCAGCACAGATACGCAGTATTTT
j_gene: TRBJ1-4; len: 15; v_gene: TRBV28; abundance: .; d_gene: .; CDR3aa: CASSSPGSTNEKLFF; CDR3nt: TGTGCCAGCAGCTCCCCGGGGTCAACTAATGAAAAACTGTTTTTT
j_gene: TRBJ2-7; len: 14; v_gene: TRBV6-5; abundance: medium-sized; d_gene: TRBD2; CDR3aa: CASSYASGRDEQYF; CDR3nt: TGTGCCAGCAGTTATGCTAGCGGGCGAGACGAGCAGTACTTC
j_gene: TRBJ2-1; len: 15; v_gene: TRBV7-9; abundance: many; d_gene: .; CDR3aa: CASSLAGSLRNEQFF; CDR3nt: TGTGCCAGCAGCTTGGCGGGATCGCTTCGGAATGAGCAGTTCTTC
j_gene: TRBJ2-1; len: 16; v_gene: TRBV19; abundance: many; d_gene: .; CDR3aa: CASSIWLLKGGNEQFF; CDR3nt: TGTGCCAGTAGTATTTGGTTGTTAAAAGGGGGCAATGAGCAGTTCTTC
j_gene: TRBJ2-2; len: 16; v_gene: TRBV19; abundance: .; d_gene: TRBD2; CDR3aa: CASSIGGRVNTGELFF; CDR3nt: TGTGCCAGTAGTATAGGTGGGAGGGTTAACACCGGGGAGCTGTTTTTT
j_gene: TRBJ2-2; len: 16; v_gene: TRBV30; abundance: .; d_gene: .; CDR3aa: CAWTRAQGGATVELFF; CDR3nt: TGTGCCTGGACTAGGGCCCAGGGGGGGGCCACCGTGGAGCTGTTTTTT
j_gene: TRBJ1-2; len: 15; v_gene: TRBV19; abundance: few; d_gene: TRBD1; CDR3aa: CASKKLVRGSGGYTF; CDR3nt: TGTGCCAGTAAGAAATTAGTCAGGGGGAGTGGTGGCTACACCTTC
j_gene: TRBJ2-2; len: 18; v_gene: TRBV19; abundance: few; d_gene: TRBD1; CDR3aa: CASTLVRSGQGDTGELFF; CDR3nt: TGTGCCAGTACACTAGTCCGATCGGGACAGGGGGATACCGGGGAGCTGTTTTTT
j_gene: TRBJ2-7; len: 14; v_gene: TRBV10-1; abundance: few; d_gene: TRBD2; CDR3aa: CASSAGRESYEQYF; CDR3nt: TGCGCCAGCAGCGCTGGGCGGGAGTCCTACGAGCAGTACTTC
j_gene: TRBJ1-4; len: 15; v_gene: TRBV28; abundance: many; d_gene: TRBD1; CDR3aa: CASSPQGGLDEKLFF; CDR3nt: TGTGCCAGCAGCCCCCAGGGGGGCCTTGATGAAAAACTGTTTTTT
j_gene: TRBJ2-3; len: 19; v_gene: TRBV20-1; abundance: few; d_gene: TRBD2; CDR3aa: CSARGGGVAGGPSTDTQYF; CDR3nt: TGCAGTGCTAGAGGGGGTGGGGTAGCGGGAGGTCCTAGCACAGATACGCAGTATTTT
j_gene: TRBJ2-1; len: 15; v_gene: TRBV7-2; abundance: .; d_gene: .; CDR3aa: CASILVPGAWDEQFF; CDR3nt: TGTGCCAGCATCTTAGTGCCGGGGGCATGGGATGAGCAGTTCTTC
j_gene: TRBJ2-2; len: 12; v_gene: TRBV12-3/TRBV12-4; abundance: many; d_gene: .; CDR3aa: CASSLAPRELFF; CDR3nt: TGTGCCAGCAGTTTAGCGCCTAGGGAGCTGTTTTTT
j_gene: TRBJ2-5; len: 15; v_gene: TRBV7-9; abundance: many; d_gene: .; CDR3aa: CASSGTGTGQETQYF; CDR3nt: TGTGCCAGCAGCGGCACCGGGACGGGGCAAGAGACCCAGTACTTC
j_gene: TRBJ1-5; len: 20; v_gene: TRBV6-4; abundance: many; d_gene: TRBD1; CDR3aa: CASRTYPTGGGPLSNQPQHF; CDR3nt: TGTGCCAGCAGGACTTACCCGACAGGGGGCGGGCCACTGAGCAATCAGCCCCAGCATTTT
j_gene: TRBJ2-1; len: 13; v_gene: TRBV27; abundance: many; d_gene: .; CDR3aa: CASSLVPEGEQFF; CDR3nt: TGTGCCAGCAGTTTAGTCCCCGAGGGTGAGCAGTTCTTC
j_gene: TRBJ2-1; len: 16; v_gene: TRBV20-1; abundance: many; d_gene: TRBD2; CDR3aa: CSARDGAGGSYNEQFF; CDR3nt: TGCAGTGCTAGAGATGGCGCGGGAGGGTCCTACAATGAGCAGTTCTTC
j_gene: TRBJ2-7; len: 12; v_gene: TRBV5-6; abundance: few; d_gene: .; CDR3aa: CASSLIDYEQYF; CDR3nt: TGTGCCAGCAGCTTGATCGACTACGAGCAGTACTTC
j_gene: TRBJ2-1; len: 18; v_gene: TRBV11-1; abundance: many; d_gene: TRBD2; CDR3aa: CASSSTQLTSGRDNEQFF; CDR3nt: TGTGCCAGCAGCTCCACCCAGCTGACTAGCGGGAGGGACAATGAGCAGTTCTTC
j_gene: TRBJ1-3; len: 14; v_gene: TRBV6-1; abundance: .; d_gene: .; CDR3aa: CASSEGDGGNTIYF; CDR3nt: TGTGCCAGCAGTGAAGGGGACGGAGGAAACACCATATATTTT
j_gene: TRBJ1-2; len: 15; v_gene: TRBV27; abundance: many; d_gene: .; CDR3aa: CASSQGRRANYGYTF; CDR3nt: TGTGCCAGCAGTCAGGGGCGACGGGCTAACTATGGCTACACCTTC